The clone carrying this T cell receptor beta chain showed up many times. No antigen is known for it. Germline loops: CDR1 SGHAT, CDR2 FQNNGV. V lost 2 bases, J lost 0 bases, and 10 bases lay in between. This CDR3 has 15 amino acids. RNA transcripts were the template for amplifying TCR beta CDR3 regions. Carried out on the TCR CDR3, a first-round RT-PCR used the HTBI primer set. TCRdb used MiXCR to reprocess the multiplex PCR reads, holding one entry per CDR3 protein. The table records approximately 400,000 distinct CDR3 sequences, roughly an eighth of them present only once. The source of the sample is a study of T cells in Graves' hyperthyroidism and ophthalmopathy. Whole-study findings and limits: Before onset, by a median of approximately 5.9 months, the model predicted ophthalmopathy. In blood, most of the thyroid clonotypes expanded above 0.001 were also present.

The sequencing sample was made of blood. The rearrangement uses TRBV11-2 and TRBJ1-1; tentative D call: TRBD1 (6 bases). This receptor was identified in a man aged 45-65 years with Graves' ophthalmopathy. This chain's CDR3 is CASSLLTGLNTEAFF. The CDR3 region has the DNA TGTGCCAGCAGCTTATTGACAGGACTGAACACTGAAGCTTTCTTT.